This TCR beta chain was sequenced during a study of T cells in Graves' hyperthyroidism and ophthalmopathy. Germline V gene data show CDR1 as SGHTA and CDR2 as FQGNSA. V was trimmed by 5 bases and J by 5 bases, leaving 9 bases between them. This CDR3 has 12 residues. Concerning this clonotype: Its antigen is undetermined.

Study results and limitations: Blood held most thyroid clonotypes expanded above 0.001 frequency. By a 13 V-J model, ophthalmopathy was set apart from stable hyperthyroidism.

Regions amplified from RNA transcripts were the TCR beta CDR3 regions. Carried out on the TCR CDR3, a first-round RT-PCR used the HTBI primer set. TCRdb passed the multiplex PCR reads through MiXCR, listing each CDR3 protein once. The sample has about 570,000 distinct CDR3 sequences, about half seen once; the top ten hold over 15%. The sequence was obtained from an adult woman with Graves' disease, either hyperthyroidism or ophthalmopathy (not recorded which). The rearrangement links TRBV7-2 to TRBJ2-5; D gene uncertain. Material: peripheral blood or thyroid tissue (not recorded which). CDR3 protein: CASSRLSETQYF. CDR3 in DNA: TGTGCCAGCAGCCGGTTGTCGGAGACCCAGTACTTC. The whole variable domain, remainder taken from reference TRBV7-2 and TRBJ2-5, is GAGVSQSPSNKVTEKGKDVELRCDPISGHTALYWYRQSLGQGLEFLIYFQGNSAPDKSGLPSDRFSAERTGGSVSTLTIQRTQQEDSAVYLCASSRLSETQYFGPGTRLLVL.